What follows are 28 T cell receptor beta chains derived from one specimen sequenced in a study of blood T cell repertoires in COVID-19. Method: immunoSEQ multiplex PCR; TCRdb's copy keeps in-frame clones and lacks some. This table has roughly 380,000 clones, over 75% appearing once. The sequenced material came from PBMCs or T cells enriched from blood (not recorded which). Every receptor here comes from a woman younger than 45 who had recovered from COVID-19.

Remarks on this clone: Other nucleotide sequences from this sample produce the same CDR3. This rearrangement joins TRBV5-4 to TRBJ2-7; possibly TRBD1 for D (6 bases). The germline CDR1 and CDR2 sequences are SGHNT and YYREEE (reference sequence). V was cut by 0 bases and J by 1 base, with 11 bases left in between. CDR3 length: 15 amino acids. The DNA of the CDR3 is TGTGCCAGCAGCTTGGCCCCCGACAGGTCCTACGAGCAGTACTTC. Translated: CASSLAPDRSYEQYF.

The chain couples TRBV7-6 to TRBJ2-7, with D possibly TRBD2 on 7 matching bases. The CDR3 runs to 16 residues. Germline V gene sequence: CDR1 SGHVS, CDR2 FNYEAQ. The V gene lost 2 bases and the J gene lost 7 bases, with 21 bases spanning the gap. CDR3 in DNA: TGTGCCAGCAGCTTACTGGGGGCGGGGGCGACCCTGGAGCAGTACTTC. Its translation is CASSLLGAGATLEQYF.

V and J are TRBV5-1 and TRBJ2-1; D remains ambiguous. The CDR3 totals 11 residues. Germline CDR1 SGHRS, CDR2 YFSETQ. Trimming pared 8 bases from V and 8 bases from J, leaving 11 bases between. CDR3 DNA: TGCGCCAGACACACAGTTTATGAGCAGTTCTTC. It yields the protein CARHTVYEQFF.

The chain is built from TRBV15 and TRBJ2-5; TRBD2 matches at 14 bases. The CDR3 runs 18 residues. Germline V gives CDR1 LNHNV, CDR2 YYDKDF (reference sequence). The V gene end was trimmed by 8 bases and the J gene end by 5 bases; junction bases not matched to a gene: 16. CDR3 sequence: CATREGRTSGRRGETQYF. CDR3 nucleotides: TGTGCCACCCGTGAGGGGAGGACTAGCGGGAGGAGGGGGGAGACCCAGTACTTC.

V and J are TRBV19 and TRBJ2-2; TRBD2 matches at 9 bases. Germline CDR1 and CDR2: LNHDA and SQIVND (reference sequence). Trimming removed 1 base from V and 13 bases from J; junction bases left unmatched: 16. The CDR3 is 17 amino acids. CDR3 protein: CASSIGGAGGTPGRLFF. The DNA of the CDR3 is TGTGCCAGTAGTATAGGAGGGGCGGGGGGGACCCCCGGTCGGCTGTTTTTT.

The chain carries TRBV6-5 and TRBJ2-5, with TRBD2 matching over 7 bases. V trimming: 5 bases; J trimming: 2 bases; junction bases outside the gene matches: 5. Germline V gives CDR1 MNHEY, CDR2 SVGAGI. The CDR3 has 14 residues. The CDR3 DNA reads TGTGCCAGCAGTATGAGGGAGGGGCAAGAGACCCAGTACTTC. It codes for CASSMREGQETQYF.

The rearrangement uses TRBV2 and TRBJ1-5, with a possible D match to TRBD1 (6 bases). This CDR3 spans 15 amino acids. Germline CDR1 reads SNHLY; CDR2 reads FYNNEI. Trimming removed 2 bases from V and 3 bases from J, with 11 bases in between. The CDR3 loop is CASSEIGGPNQPQHF. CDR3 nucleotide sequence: TGTGCCAGCAGTGAAATTGGGGGCCCCAATCAGCCCCAGCATTTT.

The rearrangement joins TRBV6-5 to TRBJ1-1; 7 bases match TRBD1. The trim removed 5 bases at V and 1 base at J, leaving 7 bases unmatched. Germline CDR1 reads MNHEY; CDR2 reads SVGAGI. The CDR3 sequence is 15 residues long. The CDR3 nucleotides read TGTGCCAGCAGTATCTCCGGGACAGAGAACACTGAAGCTTTCTTT. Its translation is CASSISGTENTEAFF.

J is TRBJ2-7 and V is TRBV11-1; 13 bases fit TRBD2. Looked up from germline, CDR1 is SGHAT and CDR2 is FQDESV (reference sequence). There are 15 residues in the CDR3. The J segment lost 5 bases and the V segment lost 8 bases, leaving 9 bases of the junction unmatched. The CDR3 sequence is CASGKLAGGPHEQYF. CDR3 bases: TGTGCCAGCGGAAAACTAGCGGGAGGGCCCCACGAGCAGTACTTC.

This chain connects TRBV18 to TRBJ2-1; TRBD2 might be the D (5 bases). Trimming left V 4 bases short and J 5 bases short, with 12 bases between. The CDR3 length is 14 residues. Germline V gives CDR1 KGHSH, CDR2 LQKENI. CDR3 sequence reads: CASSHGSVHNEQFF. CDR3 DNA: TGTGCCAGCTCACATGGGAGTGTCCACAATGAGCAGTTCTTC.

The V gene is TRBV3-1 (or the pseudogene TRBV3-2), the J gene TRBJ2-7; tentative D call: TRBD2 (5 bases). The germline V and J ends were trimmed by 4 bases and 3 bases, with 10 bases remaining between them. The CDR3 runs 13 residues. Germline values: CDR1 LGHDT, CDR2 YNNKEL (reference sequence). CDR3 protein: CASSLGVRYEQYF. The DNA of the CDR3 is TGTGCCAGCAGCCTCGGGGTTCGCTACGAGCAGTACTTC.

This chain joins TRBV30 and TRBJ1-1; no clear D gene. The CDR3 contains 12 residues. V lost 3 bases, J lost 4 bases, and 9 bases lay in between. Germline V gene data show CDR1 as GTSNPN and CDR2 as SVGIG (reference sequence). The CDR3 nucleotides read TGTGCCTGGAGGCGTGAAATCACTGAAGCTTTCTTT. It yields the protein CAWRREITEAFF.

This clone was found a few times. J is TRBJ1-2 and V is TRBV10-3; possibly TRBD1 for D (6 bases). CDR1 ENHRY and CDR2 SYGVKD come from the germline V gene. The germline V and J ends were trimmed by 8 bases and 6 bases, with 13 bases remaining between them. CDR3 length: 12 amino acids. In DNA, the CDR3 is TGTGCCATCTTACAGGGTGTAGATGGCTACACCTTC. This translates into CAILQGVDGYTF.

The DNA for the CDR3 is TGTGCCAGCAGCCCACGGGGGACAGGCTACGAGCAGTACTTC. Its translation is CASSPRGTGYEQYF. The V gene is TRBV3-1 (or the pseudogene TRBV3-2), the J gene TRBJ2-7; 8 bases line up with TRBD1. With V trimmed by 4 bases and J by 3 bases, 5 bases remained unmatched. The CDR3 length is 14 residues. CDR1 is LGHDT, CDR2 YNNKEL, per germline (reference sequence).

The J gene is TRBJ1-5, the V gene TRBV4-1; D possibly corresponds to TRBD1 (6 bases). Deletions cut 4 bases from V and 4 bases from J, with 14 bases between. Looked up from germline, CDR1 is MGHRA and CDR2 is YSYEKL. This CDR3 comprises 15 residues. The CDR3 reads CASSPSGALNQPQHF. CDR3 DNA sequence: TGCGCCAGCAGCCCCTCAGGGGCCCTTAATCAGCCCCAGCATTTT.

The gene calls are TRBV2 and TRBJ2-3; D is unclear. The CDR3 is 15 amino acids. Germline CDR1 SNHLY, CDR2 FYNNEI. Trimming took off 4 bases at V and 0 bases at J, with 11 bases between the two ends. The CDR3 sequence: CASSGRVRSTDTQYF. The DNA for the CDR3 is TGTGCCAGCAGTGGACGGGTCCGGAGCACAGATACGCAGTATTTT.

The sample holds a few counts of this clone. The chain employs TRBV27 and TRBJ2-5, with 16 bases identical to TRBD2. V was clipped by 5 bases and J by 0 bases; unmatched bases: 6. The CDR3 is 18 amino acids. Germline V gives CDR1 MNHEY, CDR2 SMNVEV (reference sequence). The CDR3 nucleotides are TGTGCCAGCAGTCTGGGACTAGCGGGGGGGAAATACCAAGAGACCCAGTACTTC. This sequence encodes CASSLGLAGGKYQETQYF.

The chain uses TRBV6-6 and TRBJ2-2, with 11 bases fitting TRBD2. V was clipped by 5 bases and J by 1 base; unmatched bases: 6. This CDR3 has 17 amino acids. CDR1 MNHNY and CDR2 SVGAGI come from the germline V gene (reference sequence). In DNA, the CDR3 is TGTGCCAGCAGTCGTTCCGGACTAGCGGGGAACACCGGGGAGCTGTTTTTT. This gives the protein CASSRSGLAGNTGELFF.

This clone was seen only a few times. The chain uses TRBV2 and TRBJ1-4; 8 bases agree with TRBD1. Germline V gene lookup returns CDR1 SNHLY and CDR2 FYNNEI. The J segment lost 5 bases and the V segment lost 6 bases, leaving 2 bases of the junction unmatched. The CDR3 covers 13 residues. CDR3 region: CASRQGANEKLFF. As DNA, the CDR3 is TGTGCCAGCAGGCAGGGGGCGAATGAAAAACTGTTTTTT.

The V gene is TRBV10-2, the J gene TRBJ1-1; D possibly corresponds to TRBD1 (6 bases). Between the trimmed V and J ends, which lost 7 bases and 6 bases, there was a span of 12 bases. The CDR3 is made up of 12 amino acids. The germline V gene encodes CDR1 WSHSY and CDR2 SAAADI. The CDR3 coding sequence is TGCGCCAGCAATGTCGGGGGGCCTGAAGCTTTCTTT. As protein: CASNVGGPEAFF.

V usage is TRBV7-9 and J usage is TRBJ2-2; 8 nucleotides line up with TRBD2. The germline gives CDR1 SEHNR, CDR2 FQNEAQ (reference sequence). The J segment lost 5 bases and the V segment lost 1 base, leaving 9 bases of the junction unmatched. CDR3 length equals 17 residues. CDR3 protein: CASSLGSGAGATGELFF. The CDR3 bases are TGTGCCAGCAGCTTAGGCTCCGGAGCGGGGGCGACCGGGGAGCTGTTTTTT. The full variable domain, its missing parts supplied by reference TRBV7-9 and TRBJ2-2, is DTGVSQNPRHKITKRGQNVTFRCDPISEHNRLYWYRQTLGQGPEFLTYFQNEAQLEKSRLLSDRFSAERPKGSFSTLEIQRTEQGDSAMYLCASSLGSGAGATGELFFGEGSRLTVL.

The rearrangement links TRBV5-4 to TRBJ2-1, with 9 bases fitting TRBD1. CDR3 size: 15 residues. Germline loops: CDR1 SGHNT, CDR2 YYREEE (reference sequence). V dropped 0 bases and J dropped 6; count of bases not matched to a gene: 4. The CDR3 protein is CASSLGQGGANEQFF. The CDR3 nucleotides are TGTGCCAGCAGCTTGGGACAGGGGGGAGCCAATGAGCAGTTCTTC.

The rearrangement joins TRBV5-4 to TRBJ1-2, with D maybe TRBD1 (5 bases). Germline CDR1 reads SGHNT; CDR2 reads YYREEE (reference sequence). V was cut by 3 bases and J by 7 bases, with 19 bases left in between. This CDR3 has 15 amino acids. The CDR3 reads CASSWTAGLGSGYTF. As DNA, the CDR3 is TGTGCCAGCAGCTGGACCGCGGGGCTGGGTAGTGGCTACACCTTC. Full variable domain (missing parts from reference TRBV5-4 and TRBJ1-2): ETGVTQSPTHLIKTRGQQVTLRCSSQSGHNTVSWYQQALGQGPQFIFQYYREEENGRGNFPPRFSGLQFPNYSSELNVNALELDDSALYLCASSWTAGLGSGYTFGSGTRLTVV.

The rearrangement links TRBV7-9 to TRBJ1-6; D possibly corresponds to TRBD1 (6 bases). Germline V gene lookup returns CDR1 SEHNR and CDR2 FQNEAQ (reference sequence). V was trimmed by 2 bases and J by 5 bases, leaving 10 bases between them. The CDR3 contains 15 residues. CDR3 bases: TGTGCCAGCAGCTTATGGGACATCGATAATTCACCCCTCCACTTT. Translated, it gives CASSLWDIDNSPLHF.

The CDR3 spells CASTRGPSTDTQYF. The DNA for the CDR3 is TGTGCCAGTACGAGGGGGCCGAGCACAGATACGCAGTATTTT. The chain links TRBV19 to TRBJ2-3; TRBD1 matches at 7 bases. Germline CDR1 is LNHDA and CDR2 is SQIVND (reference sequence). This CDR3 is built from 14 residues. The ends lost 7 bases at V and 0 bases at J; junction bases unmatched: 4.

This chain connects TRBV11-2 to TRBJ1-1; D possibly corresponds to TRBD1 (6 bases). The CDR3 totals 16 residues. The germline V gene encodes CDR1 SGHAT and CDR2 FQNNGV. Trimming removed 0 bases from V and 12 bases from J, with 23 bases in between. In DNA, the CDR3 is TGTGCCAGCAGCTTAGATCAAGTGGGGGCCCCAACGGTCCCTTTCTTT. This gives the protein CASSLDQVGAPTVPFF.

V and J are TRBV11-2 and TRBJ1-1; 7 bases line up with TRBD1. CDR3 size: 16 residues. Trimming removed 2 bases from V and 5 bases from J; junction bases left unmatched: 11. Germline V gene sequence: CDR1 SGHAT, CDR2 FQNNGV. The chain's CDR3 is CASSLYGRGYETEAFF. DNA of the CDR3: TGTGCCAGCAGCTTATACGGCAGGGGGTATGAAACTGAAGCTTTCTTT.

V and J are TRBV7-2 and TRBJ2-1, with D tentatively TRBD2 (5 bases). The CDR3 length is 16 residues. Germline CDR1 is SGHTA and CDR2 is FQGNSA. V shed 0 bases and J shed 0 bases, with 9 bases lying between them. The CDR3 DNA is TGTGCCAGCAGCTTAGCGGGAGCGAGCTCCTACAATGAGCAGTTCTTC. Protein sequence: CASSLAGASSYNEQFF. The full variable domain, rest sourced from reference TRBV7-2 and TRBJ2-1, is GAGVSQSPSNKVTEKGKDVELRCDPISGHTALYWYRQSLGQGLEFLIYFQGNSAPDKSGLPSDRFSAERTGGSVSTLTIQRTQQEDSAVYLCASSLAGASSYNEQFFGPGTRLTVL.